A single sample is the source of the 25 T cell receptor beta chains below, sequenced in a study of response to subunit inactivated influenza vaccine. TCRdb called the RT-PCR reads again in MiXCR, with one record for every CDR3 protein. The data hold about 800,000 distinct CDR3 sequences, with 21% observed a single time. The sample consisted of PBMCs from blood, taken 4 to 6 days after vaccination. The receptors here all came from a man aged 50-59 years who received an inactivated influenza vaccine.

The J gene is TRBJ1-1, the V gene TRBV28, with 9 positions matching TRBD1. Germline V gives CDR1 MDHEN, CDR2 SYDVKM. The CDR3 sequence is 17 residues long. The V and J ends lost 5 bases and 2 bases, in that order; junction bases with no gene match: 12. CDR3 DNA: TGTGCCAGCAGTCTCCCCGGACAGGGGTGGGCAAACACTGAAGCTTTCTTT. Its protein is CASSLPGQGWANTEAFF.

This clonotype was seen a handful of times. The chain links TRBV5-1 to TRBJ2-7; D might be TRBD1 (6 bases). The germline V and J ends were trimmed by 2 bases and 7 bases, with 19 bases remaining between them. Germline CDR1 is SGHRS and CDR2 is YFSETQ. This CDR3 region has 15 residues. This CDR3 is CASSLVQGSQGEQYF. The CDR3, as DNA: TGCGCCAGCAGCTTAGTACAGGGTTCCCAAGGGGAGCAGTACTTC. Supplemented by reference TRBV5-1 and TRBJ2-7, the full variable domain reads KAGVTQTPRYLIKTRGQQVTLSCSPISGHRSVSWYQQTPGQGLQFLFEYFSETQRNKGNFPGRFSGRQFSNSRSEMNVSTLELGDSALYLCASSLVQGSQGEQYFGPGTRLTVT.

This clonotype was seen a few times. The V gene is TRBV20-1, the J gene TRBJ2-7; D not resolved. From germline, CDR1 is DFQATT and CDR2 SNEGSKA (reference sequence). CDR3 length: 16 residues. Trimming removed 3 bases from V and 0 bases from J, with 18 bases in between. This CDR3 reads CSARPIDKGYSYEQYF. In DNA, the CDR3 is TGCAGTGCTAGGCCCATCGACAAGGGATACTCCTACGAGCAGTACTTC.

This chain links TRBV5-6 with TRBJ2-2; either TRBD1 or TRBD2 may supply D (6 bases each). V was shortened by 2 bases and J by 5 bases, with 13 bases between the two germline ends. The CDR3 covers 15 residues. CDR1 and CDR2 from the germline V gene are SGHDT and YYEEEE. CDR3 region: CASSFPGAATGELFF. Written as DNA, the CDR3 is TGTGCCAGCAGCTTCCCGGGGGCGGCGACCGGGGAGCTGTTTTTT.

This clonotype occurred many times. An end of the junction differs from the germline gene, which may be a read error. The rearrangement joins TRBV7-9 to TRBJ2-1; D gene ambiguous. This CDR3 is built from 13 residues. Germline V gene sequence: CDR1 SEHNR, CDR2 FQNEAQ (reference sequence). The DNA for the CDR3 is TGTGCCAGCAGTTTAGGGCGCTACAATGAGCAGTTCTTC. Its translation is CASSLGRYNEQFF.

Here the CDR3 reads CASSWPPGQGALEQYF. In DNA form, the CDR3 reads TGTGCCAGCAGCTGGCCCCCGGGACAGGGGGCGCTCGAGCAGTACTTC. The chain is built from TRBV7-8 and TRBJ2-7; 12 bases match TRBD1. The CDR3 covers 16 residues. V trimming: 4 bases; J trimming: 6 bases; junction bases outside the gene matches: 10. Germline loops: CDR1 SGHVS, CDR2 FQNEAQ. Complete variable domain (other parts from reference TRBV7-8 and TRBJ2-7): GAGVSQSPRYKVAKRGQDVALRCDPISGHVSLFWYQQALGQGPEFLTYFQNEAQLDKSGLPSDRFFAERPEGSVSTLKIQRTQQEDSAVYLCASSWPPGQGALEQYFGPGTRLTVT.

The chain links TRBV27 to TRBJ2-3; D assignment may be TRBD1 or TRBD2 (5 bases each). This CDR3 has 16 amino acids. V was cut by 5 bases and J by 4 bases, with 19 bases left in between. Germline V lookup: CDR1 MNHEY, CDR2 SMNVEV (reference sequence). CDR3 sequence: CASSLGDLTVADTQYF. Here the CDR3 DNA reads TGTGCCAGCAGTCTAGGGGACCTAACCGTAGCAGATACGCAGTATTTT.

The chain combines TRBV5-1 with TRBJ2-4; D is undetermined. CDR1 SGHRS and CDR2 YFSETQ come from the germline V gene. The CDR3 totals 15 residues. V was clipped by 0 bases and J by 7 bases, with 14 bases between them. In DNA form, the CDR3 reads TGCGCCAGCAGCTTGGGTGGCGCCTTGTTGAACATTCAGTACTTC. The encoded protein is CASSLGGALLNIQYF. Filled out from reference TRBV5-1 and TRBJ2-4, the complete variable domain reads KAGVTQTPRYLIKTRGQQVTLSCSPISGHRSVSWYQQTPGQGLQFLFEYFSETQRNKGNFPGRFSGRQFSNSRSEMNVSTLELGDSALYLCASSLGGALLNIQYFGAGTRLSVL.

The gene calls are TRBV20-1 and TRBJ2-5; TRBD2 aligns across 7 bases. After removal of 4 bases from V and 0 bases from J, the junction contained 2 bases not matched to a gene. From germline, CDR1 is DFQATT and CDR2 SNEGSKA (reference sequence). The CDR3 loop spans 13 amino acids. For the CDR3, the DNA is TGCAGTGCTACCGGGACTAACCAAGAGACCCAGTACTTC. Translated: CSATGTNQETQYF.

The J gene is TRBJ2-1, the V gene TRBV7-9, with 9 bases aligning to TRBD1. V gave up 6 bases and J gave up 3 bases; unmatched junction bases: 9. The CDR3 has 16 amino acids. From germline, CDR1 is SEHNR and CDR2 FQNEAQ (reference sequence). This chain's CDR3 is CASSSIGQGSYNEQFF. CDR3 bases: TGTGCCAGCAGTTCCATCGGACAGGGGAGCTACAATGAGCAGTTCTTC.

The gene calls are TRBV12-3 or TRBV12-4 and TRBJ2-1; no clear D. V was shortened by 3 bases and J by 8 bases, with 11 bases between the two germline ends. This CDR3 contains 13 residues. The CDR3 sequence: CASSLMEGYEQFF. The CDR3 DNA reads TGTGCCAGCAGTTTGATGGAAGGGTATGAGCAGTTCTTC.

This clonotype was seen a single time. The rearrangement joins TRBV30 to TRBJ1-5; D uncertain. This CDR3 contains 14 residues. The V end was cut by 0 bases, the J end by 0 bases, with 6 bases between. Germline V gives CDR1 GTSNPN, CDR2 SVGIG (reference sequence). The DNA for the CDR3 is TGTGCCTGGAGTGTAGGTTTTAGCAATCAGCCCCAGCATTTT. This sequence encodes CAWSVGFSNQPQHF.

A few counts support this clonotype. The rearrangement links TRBV12-3 or TRBV12-4 to TRBJ2-3, with D uncertain. The ends were cut back, 3 bases at V and 4 bases at J, with 11 bases in the middle. This CDR3 comprises 14 residues. Here the CDR3 DNA reads TGTGCCAGCAGTTTCTACCGATCCTCAGATACGCAGTATTTT. It specifies CASSFYRSSDTQYF.

In this sample, this clonotype turned up a few times. J is TRBJ2-2 and V is TRBV5-1, with 9 bases lining up with TRBD2. Germline values: CDR1 SGHRS, CDR2 YFSETQ. CDR3 length: 16 amino acids. After removal of 4 bases from V and 2 bases from J, the junction contained 6 bases not matched to a gene. CDR3 region: CASSPAGGRNTGELFF. As DNA, the CDR3 is TGCGCCAGCAGCCCGGCGGGGGGGCGTAACACCGGGGAGCTGTTTTTT.

In this sample, this clonotype turned up a few times. This chain links TRBV5-1 with TRBJ2-1; TRBD1 matches 7 bases. The germline CDR1 and CDR2 sequences are SGHRS and YFSETQ. This CDR3 spans 14 amino acids. V dropped 0 bases and J dropped 16; count of bases not matched to a gene: 13. The CDR3, as DNA: TGCGCCAGCAGCTTGGATAGTCTGGGACAGAGGAAATTCTTC. Amino acid sequence: CASSLDSLGQRKFF.

The CDR3 protein is CASSYSRATSYNEQFF. The CDR3 DNA follows: TGTGCCAGCAGTTACTCGAGGGCAACTAGCTACAATGAGCAGTTCTTC. The chain is built from TRBV6-5 and TRBJ2-1; a possible D gene is TRBD2 (5 bases). The germline gives CDR1 MNHEY, CDR2 SVGAGI. Trimming left V 0 bases short and J 3 bases short, with 12 bases between. The CDR3 loop spans 16 amino acids.

This clonotype came up a few times. The chain recombines TRBV28 with TRBJ2-4; D unclear. Trimming took off 6 bases at V and 6 bases at J, with 21 bases between the two ends. The CDR3 consists of 16 residues. CDR1 MDHEN and CDR2 SYDVKM come from the germline V gene. In nucleotides, the CDR3 is TGTGCCAGCAGCCAAGACCTCGACGGTTTCGGAAACATTCAGTACTTC. Its translation: CASSQDLDGFGNIQYF.

This clonotype was picked up a small number of times. V and J are TRBV20-1 and TRBJ2-1, with D perhaps being TRBD1 or TRBD2 (5 bases each). The V and J ends lost 3 bases and 6 bases respectively, with 24 bases between them. This CDR3 contains 17 residues. Germline V gene lookup returns CDR1 DFQATT and CDR2 SNEGSKA (reference sequence). In DNA form, the CDR3 reads TGCAGTGCTAGTTACTACAGAGCAGGGACCTCGGGCAATGAGCAGTTCTTC. Its translation: CSASYYRAGTSGNEQFF.

In this sample, this clonotype turned up a few times. The chain joins TRBV11-2 to TRBJ2-3; D unclear. V lost 5 bases and J lost 4, with 13 bases in between. From germline, CDR1 is SGHAT and CDR2 FQNNGV. CDR3 length: 14 amino acids. CDR3 nucleotide sequence: TGTGCCAGCAGCCACCTGGCGGTTTCAGATACGCAGTATTTT. This encodes CASSHLAVSDTQYF.

This chain joins TRBV12-3 or TRBV12-4 and TRBJ2-1; 7 bases map to TRBD1. The CDR3 loop spans 15 amino acids. V trimming: 6 bases; J trimming: 7 bases; junction bases outside the gene matches: 12. CDR3 coding DNA: TGTGCCAGCAGCCTTCCAGGGACAGCAAAAAATGAGCAGTTCTTC. Translating gives CASSLPGTAKNEQFF.

This clonotype was seen a handful of times. The V and J genes are TRBV10-3 and TRBJ2-7; 10 bases line up with TRBD2. The ends lost 0 bases at V and 4 bases at J; junction bases unmatched: 3. Germline-derived CDR1 and CDR2 are ENHRY and SYGVKD. The CDR3 has 15 residues. The CDR3 DNA reads TGTGCCATCAGTGAGTCGGGAGCGGGAGGGTACGAGCAGTACTTC. Residues: CAISESGAGGYEQYF.

This clonotype was recorded a few times. V gene TRBV11-1 combines with J gene TRBJ2-1, with TRBD2 matching over 13 bases. V was pared by 2 bases and J by 6 bases, with 10 bases of the junction left unmatched. The CDR3 runs to 18 residues. The V gene's germline CDR1 is SGHAT and CDR2 FQDESV (reference sequence). CDR3 loop: CASSLTDLGLAGLNEQFF. The DNA for the CDR3 is TGTGCCAGCAGCTTAACCGACTTGGGACTAGCGGGACTCAATGAGCAGTTCTTC.

To note about this clonotype: A clone one base away is much larger, so this may be a read error. This rearrangement joins TRBV5-1 to TRBJ2-6; D unclear. CDR1 and CDR2 from the germline V gene are SGHRS and YFSETQ. Trimming shortened V by 4 bases and J by 0 bases, and 5 bases separated the two germline ends. This CDR3 has 14 amino acids. The CDR3 bases are TGCGCCAGCAGCATGCGCTCTGGGGCCAACGTCCTGACTTTC. Translation gives CASSMRSGANVLTF.

This clonotype came up a few times. The chain is built from TRBV5-1 and TRBJ1-1; no clear D gene. The CDR3 length is 15 residues. Germline V lookup: CDR1 SGHRS, CDR2 YFSETQ. Trimming left V 1 base short and J 0 bases short, with 10 bases between. CDR3 in amino acids: CASSLIPDMNTEAFF. The DNA of the CDR3 is TGCGCCAGCAGCTTGATTCCCGATATGAACACTGAAGCTTTCTTT.

This clonotype occurred a few times. The V and J genes are TRBV28 and TRBJ2-7; possibly TRBD2 for D (5 bases). This CDR3 has 18 residues. Germline V CDR1 and CDR2: MDHEN, SYDVKM. Between the trimmed V and J ends, which lost 5 bases and 0 bases, there was a span of 23 bases. CDR3 loop: CASSPHPGRRLSSYEQYF. CDR3 coding DNA: TGTGCCAGCAGTCCACACCCTGGCCGGAGGCTAAGCTCCTACGAGCAGTACTTC.